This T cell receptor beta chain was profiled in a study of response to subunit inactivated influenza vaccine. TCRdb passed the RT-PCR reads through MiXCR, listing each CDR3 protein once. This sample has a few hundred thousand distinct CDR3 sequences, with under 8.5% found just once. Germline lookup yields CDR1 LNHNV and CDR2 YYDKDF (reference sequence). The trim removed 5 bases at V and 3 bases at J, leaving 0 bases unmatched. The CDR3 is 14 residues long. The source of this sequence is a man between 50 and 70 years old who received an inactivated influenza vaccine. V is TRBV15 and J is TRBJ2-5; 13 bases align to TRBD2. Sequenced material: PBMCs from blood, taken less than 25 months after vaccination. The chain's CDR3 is CATSGLAGEETQYF. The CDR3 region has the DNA TGTGCCACCAGCGGACTAGCGGGAGAAGAGACCCAGTACTTC.